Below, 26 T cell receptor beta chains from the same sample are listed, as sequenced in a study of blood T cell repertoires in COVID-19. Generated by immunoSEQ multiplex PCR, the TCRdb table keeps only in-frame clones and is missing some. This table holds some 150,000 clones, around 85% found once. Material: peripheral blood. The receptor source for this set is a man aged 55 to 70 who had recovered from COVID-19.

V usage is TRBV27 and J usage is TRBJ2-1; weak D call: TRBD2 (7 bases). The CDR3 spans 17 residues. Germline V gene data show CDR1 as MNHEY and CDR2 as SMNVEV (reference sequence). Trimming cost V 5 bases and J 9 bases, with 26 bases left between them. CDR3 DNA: TGTGCCAGCAGTCCCTCCGGGGGGCAGCAGCGTAGTAGTGAGCAGTTCTTC. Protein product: CASSPSGGQQRSSEQFF.

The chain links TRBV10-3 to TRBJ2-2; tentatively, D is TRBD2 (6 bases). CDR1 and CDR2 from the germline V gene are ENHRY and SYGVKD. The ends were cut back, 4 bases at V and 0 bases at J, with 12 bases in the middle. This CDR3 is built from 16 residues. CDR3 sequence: CAISARLDTNTGELFF. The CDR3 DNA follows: TGTGCCATCAGTGCCCGACTAGATACGAACACCGGGGAGCTGTTTTTT.

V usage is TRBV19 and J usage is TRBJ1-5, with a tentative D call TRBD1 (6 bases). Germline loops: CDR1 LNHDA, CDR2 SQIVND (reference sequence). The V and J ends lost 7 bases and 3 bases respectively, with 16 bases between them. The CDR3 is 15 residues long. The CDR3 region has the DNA TGTGCCAGTAATTTGGGCCAGGGGTTCAATCAGCCCCAGCATTTT. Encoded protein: CASNLGQGFNQPQHF.

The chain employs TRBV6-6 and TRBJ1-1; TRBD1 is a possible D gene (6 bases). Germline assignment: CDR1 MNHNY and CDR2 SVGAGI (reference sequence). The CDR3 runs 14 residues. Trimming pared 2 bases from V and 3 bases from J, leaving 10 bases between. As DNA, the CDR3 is TGTGCCAGCAGTTACAAGGGGGGGGACACTGAAGCTTTCTTT. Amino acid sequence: CASSYKGGDTEAFF.

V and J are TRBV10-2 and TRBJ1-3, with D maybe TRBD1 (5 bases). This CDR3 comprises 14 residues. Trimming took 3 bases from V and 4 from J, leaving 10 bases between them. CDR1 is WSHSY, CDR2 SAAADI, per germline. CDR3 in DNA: TGCGCCAGCAGTGAAGACAGTTACGGAAACACCATATATTTT. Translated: CASSEDSYGNTIYF.

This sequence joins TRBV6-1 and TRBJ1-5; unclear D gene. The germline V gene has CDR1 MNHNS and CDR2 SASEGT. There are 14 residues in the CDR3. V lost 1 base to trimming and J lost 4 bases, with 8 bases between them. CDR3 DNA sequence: TGTGCCAGCAGTGAAGTTGGGAGTAATCAGCCCCAGCATTTT. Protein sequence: CASSEVGSNQPQHF.

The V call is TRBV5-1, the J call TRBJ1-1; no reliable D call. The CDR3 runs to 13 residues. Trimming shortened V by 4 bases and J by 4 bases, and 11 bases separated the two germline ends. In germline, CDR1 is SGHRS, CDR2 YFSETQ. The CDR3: CASSGVRATEAFF. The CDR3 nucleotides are TGCGCCAGCAGCGGTGTGAGGGCCACTGAAGCTTTCTTT. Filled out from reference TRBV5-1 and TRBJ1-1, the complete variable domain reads KAGVTQTPRYLIKTRGQQVTLSCSPISGHRSVSWYQQTPGQGLQFLFEYFSETQRNKGNFPGRFSGRQFSNSRSEMNVSTLELGDSALYLCASSGVRATEAFFGQGTRLTVV.

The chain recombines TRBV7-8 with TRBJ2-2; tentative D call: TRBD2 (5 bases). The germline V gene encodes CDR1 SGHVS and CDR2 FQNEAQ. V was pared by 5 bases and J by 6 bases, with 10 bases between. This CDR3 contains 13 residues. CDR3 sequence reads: CASSPTGSGELFF. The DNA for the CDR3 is TGTGCCAGCAGCCCCACGGGGTCCGGGGAGCTGTTTTTT.

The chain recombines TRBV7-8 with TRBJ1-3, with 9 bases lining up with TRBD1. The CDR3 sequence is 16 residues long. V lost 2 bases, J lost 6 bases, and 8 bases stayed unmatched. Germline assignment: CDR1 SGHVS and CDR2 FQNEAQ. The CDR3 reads CASSLSGGQGLNTIYF. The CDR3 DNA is TGTGCCAGCAGCTTATCAGGTGGACAGGGGTTAAACACCATATATTTT.

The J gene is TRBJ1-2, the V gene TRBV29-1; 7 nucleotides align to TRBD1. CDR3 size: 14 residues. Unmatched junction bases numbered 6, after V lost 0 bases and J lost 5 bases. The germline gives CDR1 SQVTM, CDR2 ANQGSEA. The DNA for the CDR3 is TGCAGCGTTGAAGAGAGGGGGCACCGGTATGGCTACACCTTC. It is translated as CSVEERGHRYGYTF.

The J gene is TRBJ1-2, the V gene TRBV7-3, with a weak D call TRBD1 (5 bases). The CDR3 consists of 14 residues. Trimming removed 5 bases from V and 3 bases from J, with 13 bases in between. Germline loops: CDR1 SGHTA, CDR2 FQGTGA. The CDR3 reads CASSDQGGDYGYTF. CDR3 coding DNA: TGTGCCAGCAGCGATCAGGGAGGGGACTATGGCTACACCTTC.

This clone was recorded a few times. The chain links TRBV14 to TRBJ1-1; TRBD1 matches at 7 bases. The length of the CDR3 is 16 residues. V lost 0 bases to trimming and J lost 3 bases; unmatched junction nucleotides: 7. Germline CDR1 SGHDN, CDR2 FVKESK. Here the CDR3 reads CASSQEIDRADTEAFF. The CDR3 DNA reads TGTGCCAGCAGCCAAGAAATCGACAGGGCGGACACTGAAGCTTTCTTT.

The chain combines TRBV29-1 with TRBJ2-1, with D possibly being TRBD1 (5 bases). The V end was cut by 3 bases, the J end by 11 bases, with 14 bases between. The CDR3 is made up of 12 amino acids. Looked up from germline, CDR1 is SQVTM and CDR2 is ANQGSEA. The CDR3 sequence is CSVEAGSRKQFF. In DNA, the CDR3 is TGCAGCGTTGAGGCAGGGTCTAGGAAGCAGTTCTTC.

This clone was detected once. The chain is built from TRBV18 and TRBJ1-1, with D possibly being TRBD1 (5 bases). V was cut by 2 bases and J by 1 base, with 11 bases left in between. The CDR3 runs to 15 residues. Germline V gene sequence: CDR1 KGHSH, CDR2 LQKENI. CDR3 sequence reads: CASSPNGGENTEAFF. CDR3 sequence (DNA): TGTGCCAGCTCACCAAATGGAGGGGAGAACACTGAAGCTTTCTTT.

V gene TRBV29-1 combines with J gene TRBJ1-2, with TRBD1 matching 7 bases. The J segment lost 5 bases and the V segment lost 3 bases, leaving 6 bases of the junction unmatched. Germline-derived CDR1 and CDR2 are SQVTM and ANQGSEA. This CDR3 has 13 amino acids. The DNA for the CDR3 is TGCAGCGTTGAGCCCGGGACAGATTATGGCTACACCTTC. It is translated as CSVEPGTDYGYTF.

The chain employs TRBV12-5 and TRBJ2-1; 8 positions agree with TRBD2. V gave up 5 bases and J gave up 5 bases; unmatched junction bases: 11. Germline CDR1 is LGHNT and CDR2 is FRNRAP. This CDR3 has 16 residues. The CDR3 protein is CASGLGAGGAHNEQFF. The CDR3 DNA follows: TGTGCTAGTGGTCTCGGAGCCGGGGGGGCCCACAATGAGCAGTTCTTC. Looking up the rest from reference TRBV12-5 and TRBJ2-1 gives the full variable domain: DARVTQTPRHKVTEMGQEVTMRCQPILGHNTVFWYRQTMMQGLELLAYFRNRAPLDDSGMPKDRFSAEMPDATLATLKIQPSEPRDSAVYFCASGLGAGGAHNEQFFGPGTRLTVL.

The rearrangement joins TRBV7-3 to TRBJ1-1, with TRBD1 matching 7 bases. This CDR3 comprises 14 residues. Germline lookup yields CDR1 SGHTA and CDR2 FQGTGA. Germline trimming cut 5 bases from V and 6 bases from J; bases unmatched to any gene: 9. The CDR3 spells CASSPLGTASEAFF. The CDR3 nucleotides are TGTGCCAGCAGCCCTCTTGGGACAGCCTCTGAAGCTTTCTTT.

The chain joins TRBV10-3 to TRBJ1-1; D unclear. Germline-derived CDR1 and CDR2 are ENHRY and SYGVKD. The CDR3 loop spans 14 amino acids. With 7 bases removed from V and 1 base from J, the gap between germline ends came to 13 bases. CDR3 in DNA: TGTGCCATCACCATAACAGCTGAGAACACTGAAGCTTTCTTT. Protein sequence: CAITITAENTEAFF.

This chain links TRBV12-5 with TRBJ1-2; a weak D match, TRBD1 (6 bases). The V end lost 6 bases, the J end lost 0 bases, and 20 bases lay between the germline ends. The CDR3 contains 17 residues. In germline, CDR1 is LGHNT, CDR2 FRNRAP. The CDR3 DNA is TGTGCTAGTGGACCTCAGAACAGGGTAGGGTCTAACTATGGCTACACCTTC. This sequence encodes CASGPQNRVGSNYGYTF.

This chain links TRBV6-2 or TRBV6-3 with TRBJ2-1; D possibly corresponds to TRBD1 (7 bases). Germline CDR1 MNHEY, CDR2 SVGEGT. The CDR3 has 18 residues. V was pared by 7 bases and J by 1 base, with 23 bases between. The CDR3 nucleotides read TGTGCCAGCAACCCAAGGTATTACAGGGGAGGATCCTACAATGAGCAGTTCTTC. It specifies CASNPRYYRGGSYNEQFF.

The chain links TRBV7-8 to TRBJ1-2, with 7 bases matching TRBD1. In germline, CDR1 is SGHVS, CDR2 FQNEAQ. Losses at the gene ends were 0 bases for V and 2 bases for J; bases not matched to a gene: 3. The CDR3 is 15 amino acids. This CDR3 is CASSLAPTGNYGYTF. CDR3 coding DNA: TGTGCCAGCAGCTTAGCCCCGACAGGGAACTATGGCTACACCTTC.

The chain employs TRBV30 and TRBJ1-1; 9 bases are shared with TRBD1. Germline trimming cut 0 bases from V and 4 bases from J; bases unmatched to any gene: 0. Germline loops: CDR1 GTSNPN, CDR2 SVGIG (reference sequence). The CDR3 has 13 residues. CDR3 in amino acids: CAWSVTGGTEAFF. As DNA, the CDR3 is TGTGCCTGGAGTGTGACAGGGGGCACTGAAGCTTTCTTT. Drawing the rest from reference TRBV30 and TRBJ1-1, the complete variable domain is SQTIHQWPATLVQPVGSPLSLECTVEGTSNPNLYWYRQAAGRGLQLLFYSVGIGQISSEVPQNLSASRPQDRQFILSSKKLLLSDSGFYLCAWSVTGGTEAFFGQGTRLTVV.

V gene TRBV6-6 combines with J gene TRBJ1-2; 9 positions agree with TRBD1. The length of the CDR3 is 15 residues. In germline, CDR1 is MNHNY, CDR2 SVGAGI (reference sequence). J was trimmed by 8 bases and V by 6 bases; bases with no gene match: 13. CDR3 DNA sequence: TGTGCCAGCAGCTCTCCCCCGGGACAGGGCGGGGGCTACACCTTC. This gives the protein CASSSPPGQGGGYTF.

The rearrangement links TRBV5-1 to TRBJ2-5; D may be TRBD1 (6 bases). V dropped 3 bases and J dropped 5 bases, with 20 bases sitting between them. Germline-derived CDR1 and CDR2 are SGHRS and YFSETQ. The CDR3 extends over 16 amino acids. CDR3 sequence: CASSSRDTTTMETQYF. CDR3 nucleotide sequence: TGCGCCAGCAGCTCTCGGGACACAACCACGATGGAGACCCAGTACTTC.

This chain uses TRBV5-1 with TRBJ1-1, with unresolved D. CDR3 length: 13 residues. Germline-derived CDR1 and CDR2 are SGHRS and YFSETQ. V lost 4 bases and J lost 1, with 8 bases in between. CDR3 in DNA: TGCGCCAGCAGCGGAGACGGGAACACTGAAGCTTTCTTT. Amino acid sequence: CASSGDGNTEAFF.

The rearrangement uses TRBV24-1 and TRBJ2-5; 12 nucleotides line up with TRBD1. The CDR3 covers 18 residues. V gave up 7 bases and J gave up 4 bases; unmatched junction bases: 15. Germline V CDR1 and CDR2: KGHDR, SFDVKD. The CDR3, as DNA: TGTGCCACCAGCACTGCTCCGGGACAGGGGGCCGAAGGAGAGACCCAGTACTTC. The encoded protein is CATSTAPGQGAEGETQYF.